Following are 10 T cell receptor beta chains from one sample sequenced in a study of cytomegalovirus exposure and HLA in healthy donors. The primer mix had 60 Vbeta and 13 Jbeta primers. Assay: immunoSEQ multiplex PCR; the TCRdb copy retains only in-frame clones and omits some. In the table there are 130,000 to 150,000 clones, around four fifths of which are singletons. The sample consisted of PBMCs. The receptors come from a man under 40 in good health and CMV-seronegative.

The rearrangement joins TRBV7-9 to TRBJ1-2, with 7 bases fitting TRBD1. The CDR3 sequence is 15 residues long. The V gene's germline CDR1 is SEHNR and CDR2 FQNEAQ (reference sequence). With 5 bases clipped from V and 6 bases from J, the junction kept 12 bases outside the gene matches. The CDR3 reads CASSPILGGANGYTF. For the CDR3, the DNA is TGTGCCAGCAGCCCAATACTAGGGGGCGCGAATGGCTACACCTTC.

This clone appeared a single time. This chain joins TRBV7-6 and TRBJ2-1; D uncertain. Germline V lookup: CDR1 SGHVS, CDR2 FNYEAQ. Trimming took 1 base from V and 8 from J, leaving 12 bases between them. The CDR3 length is 14 residues. The CDR3 loop reads CASSLGITRHEQFF. The CDR3 DNA sequence: TGTGCCAGCAGCTTAGGTATCACGAGGCATGAGCAGTTCTTC.

Only one count was recorded for this clone. The rearrangement joins TRBV2 to TRBJ1-4; D not certain. V was shortened by 3 bases and J by 4 bases, with 9 bases between the two germline ends. The germline CDR1 and CDR2 sequences are SNHLY and FYNNEI. The CDR3 has 14 amino acids. CDR3 sequence reads: CASSDGPFNEKLFF. The CDR3 region has the DNA TGTGCCAGCAGTGACGGTCCGTTTAATGAAAAACTGTTTTTT. The whole variable domain, filled in from reference TRBV2 and TRBJ1-4, reads EPEVTQTPSHQVTQMGQEVILRCVPISNHLYFYWYRQILGQKVEFLVSFYNNEISEKSEIFDDQFSVERPDGSNFTLKIRSTKLEDSAMYFCASSDGPFNEKLFFGSGTQLSVL.

The chain employs TRBV7-9 and TRBJ1-1; TRBD1 is a possible D gene (6 bases). This CDR3 comprises 17 residues. V was trimmed by 5 bases and J by 0 bases, leaving 19 bases between them. Germline CDR1 SEHNR, CDR2 FQNEAQ (reference sequence). CDR3 DNA sequence: TGTGCCAGCAGCCCGCCAGGGGCCCAGCGAATGAACACTGAAGCTTTCTTT. It translates to CASSPPGAQRMNTEAFF.

The rearrangement joins TRBV7-8 to TRBJ1-1; 7 bases map to TRBD1. This CDR3 region has 15 residues. The J segment lost 1 base and the V segment lost 2 bases, leaving 4 bases of the junction unmatched. In germline, CDR1 is SGHVS, CDR2 FQNEAQ. This CDR3 reads CASSLPRTGNTEAFF. The CDR3 coding sequence is TGTGCCAGCAGCTTACCCCGGACAGGGAACACTGAAGCTTTCTTT.

V is TRBV5-1 and J is TRBJ2-3; no reliable D call. The CDR3 is made up of 12 amino acids. Germline V gives CDR1 SGHRS, CDR2 YFSETQ. V dropped 4 bases and J dropped 0 bases, with 3 bases sitting between them. The CDR3, as DNA: TGCGCCAGCAGCCTCAGCACAGATACGCAGTATTTT. Its protein product is CASSLSTDTQYF.

V usage is TRBV19 and J usage is TRBJ1-2; 7 bases line up with TRBD1. The CDR3 consists of 13 residues. Looked up from germline, CDR1 is LNHDA and CDR2 is SQIVND (reference sequence). Trimming removed 5 bases from V and 8 bases from J; junction bases left unmatched: 8. The CDR3 nucleotides are TGTGCCAGTAGTCCTACAGGGGAATTAGGCTACACCTTC. Protein: CASSPTGELGYTF.

This clone was counted between two and nine times. The chain recombines TRBV27 with TRBJ1-4; D unresolved. Germline assignment: CDR1 MNHEY and CDR2 SMNVEV (reference sequence). The CDR3 is made up of 15 amino acids. V was cut by 4 bases and J by 0 bases, with 9 bases left in between. Written as DNA, the CDR3 is TGTGCCAGCAGTTCTTACGGTACAACTAATGAAAAACTGTTTTTT. Its protein product is CASSSYGTTNEKLFF.

The chain combines TRBV5-1 with TRBJ1-1; D gene unclear. CDR1 and CDR2 (germline): SGHRS, YFSETQ. Trimming took off 4 bases at V and 1 base at J, with 20 bases between the two ends. This CDR3 has 17 residues. CDR3 in amino acids: CASSALPRGTRNTEAFF. As DNA, the CDR3 is TGCGCCAGCAGCGCACTCCCACGGGGAACCAGGAACACTGAAGCTTTCTTT.

This clone showed up many times. The gene calls are TRBV10-2 and TRBJ2-5; TRBD1 matches at 8 bases. Germline CDR1 reads WSHSY; CDR2 reads SAAADI. The CDR3 loop spans 13 amino acids. V shed 4 bases and J 5 bases; nucleotides not matched to a gene: 3. The CDR3 region has the DNA TGCGCCAGCAGTGGGACAGGGATCGAGACCCAGTACTTC. This codes for CASSGTGIETQYF.